The rows below give T cell receptor beta chains drawn from one sample of a study of blood T cell repertoires in COVID-19. Repertoires were generated with immunoSEQ multiplex PCR, while TCRdb's copy carries only in-frame clones and drops some. The sample records fewer than 300,000 clones, 88% being singletons. The sample was peripheral blood. These receptors were taken from a woman in her thirties or forties who had recovered from COVID-19. The CDR3 runs from the conserved cysteine through the conserved F or W. A D gene is named only where the DNA matches it firmly. Some rows have no size entry. The others give once, few or many, or a class for an expanded clone.

J | D | V | size | CDR3 | DNA
TRBJ2-1 | . | TRBV28 | once | CASRARETYNEQFF | TGTGCCAGCAGGGCTCGGGAAACATACAATGAGCAGTTCTTC
TRBJ2-1 | TRBD2 | TRBV18 | . | CASSPYAGGSYNEQFF | TGTGCCAGCTCACCATACGCGGGAGGGTCCTACAATGAGCAGTTCTTC
TRBJ2-1 | TRBD2 | TRBV7-3 | . | CASSPPPLAGHNEQFF | TGTGCCAGCAGCCCGCCCCCGCTAGCGGGACACAATGAGCAGTTCTTC
TRBJ2-7 | . | TRBV9 | . | CASSVGLPGASSYEQYF | TGTGCCAGCAGCGTAGGACTTCCGGGTGCAAGCTCCTACGAGCAGTACTTC
TRBJ2-1 | . | TRBV11-3 | . | CASSLQAGMSYNEQFF | TGTGCCAGCAGCTTACAGGCGGGAATGTCCTACAATGAGCAGTTCTTC
TRBJ1-6 | TRBD1 | TRBV7-3 | . | CASNLRDRSKNSPLHF | TGTGCCAGCAACCTCCGGGACAGGTCGAAAAATTCACCCCTCCACTTT
TRBJ2-1 | . | TRBV6-2/TRBV6-3 | . | CASSNHGVGLVRSEQFF | TGTGCCAGCAGCAATCACGGGGTTGGGCTAGTTAGGAGTGAGCAGTTCTTC
TRBJ2-5 | TRBD2 | TRBV5-6 | once | CASSPGLAGGGLETQYF | TGTGCCAGCAGCCCAGGACTAGCGGGAGGAGGGTTAGAGACCCAGTACTTC
TRBJ2-5 | TRBD1 | TRBV11-2 | . | CASSRPRTGKETQYF | TGTGCCAGCAGCCGGCCTCGGACAGGGAAAGAGACCCAGTACTTC
TRBJ2-2 | TRBD1 | TRBV7-6 | . | CASSPGTGGAGVPGELFF | TGTGCCAGCAGCCCCGGGACAGGGGGCGCTGGGGTCCCCGGGGAGCTGTTTTTT
TRBJ2-6 | TRBD1 | TRBV18 | . | CASSTDRAGANVLTF | TGTGCCAGCTCAACCGACAGGGCGGGGGCCAACGTCCTGACTTTC
TRBJ2-3 | . | TRBV30 | . | CAWSVRRDTQYF | TGTGCCTGGAGTGTACGTAGAGATACGCAGTATTTT
TRBJ1-1 | . | TRBV12-1 | once | CASSSPSQLTGDTEAFF | TGTGCCAGCAGCTCCCCCTCCCAGTTGACCGGGGACACTGAAGCTTTCTTT
TRBJ2-5 | . | TRBV7-9 | . | CASSPGTGETQYF | TGTGCCAGCAGCCCTGGGACTGGTGAGACCCAGTACTTC
TRBJ2-2 | TRBD1 | TRBV6-6 | . | CASSPRPGQGANTGELFF | TGTGCCAGCAGTCCCCGACCCGGACAGGGCGCGAACACCGGGGAGCTGTTTTTT
TRBJ2-1 | TRBD2 | TRBV24-1 | . | CATRANRDYLSGEQFF | TGTGCCACCAGGGCCAACCGGGACTACCTCTCCGGGGAGCAGTTCTTC
TRBJ2-6 | . | TRBV5-8 | . | CASSLAGGGHNVLTF | TGTGCCAGCAGCTTGGCCGGCGGGGGACACAACGTCCTGACTTTC